This entry lists 7 T cell receptor beta chains sequenced from one sample in a study of T cells after yellow fever vaccination. TCRdb passed the 5' RACE reads through MiXCR, listing each CDR3 protein once. The sample yields approximately 580,000 distinct CDR3 sequences, roughly a sixth seen once. This specimen consisted of PBMCs, obtained around 5 days after the first yellow fever vaccination. All receptors come from a man between 18 and 29 years old who received the YFV17D yellow fever vaccine.

This clonotype was picked up a small number of times. The chain employs TRBV4-1 and TRBJ1-2; TRBD1 matches at 7 bases. J was trimmed by 4 bases and V by 0 bases; bases with no gene match: 8. Per germline, CDR1 MGHRA and CDR2 YSYEKL. This CDR3 is 16 amino acids long. In nucleotides, the CDR3 is TGCGCCAGCAGCCAAGATCACAGGGGCATTGGCTATGGCTACACCTTC. Translating it yields CASSQDHRGIGYGYTF.

This clonotype appeared a few times. This chain links TRBV2 with TRBJ2-5; D is tentatively TRBD1 or TRBD2 (5 bases each). Germline CDR1 and CDR2: SNHLY and FYNNEI. Trimming stripped 7 bases from V and 4 bases from J, with 16 bases between. The CDR3 totals 14 residues. CDR3 sequence (DNA): TGTGCCAGCAACCCCGAGGCAGGGAGAGAGACCCAGTACTTC. Encoded protein: CASNPEAGRETQYF.

This clonotype was detected only a few times. V usage is TRBV12-1 and J usage is TRBJ1-6; the D call TRBD1 from the table was never checked on the DNA. TRBV12-1 is designated a pseudogene. This CDR3 has 14 amino acids. The CDR3 loop reads CASSSGDTNSPLHF. The CDR3 DNA follows: TGTGCCAGCAGCTCTGGGGACACCAATTCACCCCTCCACTTT.

The chain carries TRBV20-1 and TRBJ1-1; 9 bases align to TRBD1. The CDR3 covers 14 residues. The V gene end was trimmed by 5 bases and the J gene end by 2 bases; junction bases not matched to a gene: 6. Germline CDR1 and CDR2: DFQATT and SNEGSKA (reference sequence). The CDR3 here is CSAPGQGVNTEAFF. The DNA of the CDR3 is TGCAGTGCTCCGGGACAGGGCGTAAACACTGAAGCTTTCTTT.

The table lists this clonotype with a few counts. The V gene is TRBV5-1, the J gene TRBJ1-5; D gene uncertain. V was clipped by 4 bases and J by 3 bases, with 17 bases between them. Germline V gene lookup returns CDR1 SGHRS and CDR2 YFSETQ. The CDR3 is made up of 16 amino acids. The CDR3 sequence: CASSPGGKEYNQPQHF. Here the CDR3 DNA reads TGCGCCAGCAGCCCGGGAGGGAAAGAATACAATCAGCCCCAGCATTTT.

This clonotype was seen repeatedly, ten times or more. The chain is built from TRBV20-1 and TRBJ2-1, with 14 bases identical to TRBD2. V lost 0 bases to trimming and J lost 6 bases; unmatched junction nucleotides: 7. This CDR3 comprises 17 residues. Germline V gene lookup returns CDR1 DFQATT and CDR2 SNEGSKA (reference sequence). This chain's CDR3 is CSARDRGLAGAPNEQFF. The CDR3 DNA follows: TGCAGTGCTAGAGATAGGGGACTAGCGGGGGCCCCCAATGAGCAGTTCTTC.

This clonotype was seen many times. The chain uses TRBV6-2 or TRBV6-3 and TRBJ2-2; D is unclear. The germline CDR1 and CDR2 sequences are MNHEY and SVGEGT. Trimming took off 8 bases at V and 1 base at J, with 2 bases between the two ends. The CDR3 is made up of 11 amino acids. The CDR3: CASGNTGELFF. DNA for the CDR3: TGTGCCAGCGGGAACACCGGGGAGCTGTTTTTT.